The 28 T cell receptor beta chains reported below all come from one sample, sequenced in a study of spatial heterogeneity in lung cancer. Time point here: sample taken at primary tumor resection. From tumor, nontumor lung or frozen PBMC, whole RNA was taken unsorted for sequencing. From the 5' RACE reads, TCRdb called clonotypes with MiXCR, one entry per CDR3 protein. The sample carries about 85,000 distinct CDR3 sequences, about 20% recorded once. Sequencing was performed on PBMCs, taken at surgery. The receptors stem from a male donor with early-stage non-small cell lung cancer.

The genes are TRBV7-2 and TRBJ2-3, with 9 bases identical to TRBD1. Germline trimming cut 7 bases from V and 2 bases from J; bases unmatched to any gene: 4. The germline V gene encodes CDR1 SGHTA and CDR2 FQGNSA. The CDR3 extends over 14 amino acids. CDR3 residues: CASKGQGYTDTQYF. The CDR3, as DNA: TGTGCCAGCAAGGGACAGGGATACACAGATACGCAGTATTTT.

In this sample, this clonotype turned up many times. The chain has TRBV24-1 and TRBJ1-1; 10 positions match TRBD1. Germline CDR1 reads KGHDR; CDR2 reads SFDVKD. The CDR3 is 14 residues long. V shed 5 bases and J 1 base; nucleotides not matched to a gene: 0. CDR3 residues: CATSGQGANTEAFF. CDR3 bases: TGTGCCACCAGTGGACAGGGGGCGAACACTGAAGCTTTCTTT.

The V and J genes are TRBV28 and TRBJ1-1; D is unresolved. The CDR3 has 12 amino acids. The germline gives CDR1 MDHEN, CDR2 SYDVKM. CDR3 residues: CGPPGANTEAFF. Written as DNA, the CDR3 is TGTGGGCCCCCCGGAGCGAACACTGAAGCTTTCTTT.

This clonotype was seen a few times. V gene TRBV9 combines with J gene TRBJ2-3; 12 bases are a match to TRBD2. Per germline, CDR1 SGDLS and CDR2 YYNGEE. V gave up 5 bases and J gave up 4 bases; unmatched junction bases: 8. The CDR3 has 16 amino acids. The CDR3 is CASSGVLAGGADTQYF. The CDR3 coding sequence is TGTGCCAGCAGTGGAGTACTAGCGGGAGGAGCAGATACGCAGTATTTT. Using reference TRBV9 and TRBJ2-3 for the parts outside the CDR3, the full variable domain is DSGVTQTPKHLITATGQRVTLRCSPRSGDLSVYWYQQSLDQGLQFLIQYYNGEERAKGNILERFSAQQFPDLHSELNLSSLELGDSALYFCASSGVLAGGADTQYFGPGTRLTVL.

This rearrangement joins TRBV20-1 to TRBJ1-4; 9 bases are a match to TRBD1. The CDR3 consists of 14 residues. V lost 4 bases to trimming and J lost 6 bases; unmatched junction nucleotides: 6. Germline CDR1 reads DFQATT; CDR2 reads SNEGSKA (reference sequence). In DNA, the CDR3 is TGCAGTGCTAATCCGGGACAGGGCGATGAAAAACTGTTTTTT. Translating it yields CSANPGQGDEKLFF.

The CDR3 bases are TGTGCCAGCAGCTTAGGGGGGGTTCGGAGAAACACCATATATTTT. Translated, it gives CASSLGGVRRNTIYF. The chain recombines TRBV7-9 with TRBJ1-3; the D gene is possibly TRBD1 (5 bases). CDR1 is SEHNR, CDR2 FQNEAQ, per germline (reference sequence). Trimming took off 1 base at V and 5 bases at J, with 12 bases between the two ends. CDR3 length equals 15 residues.

This clonotype was picked up a small number of times. The gene calls are TRBV10-3 and TRBJ2-3; D not resolved. The CDR3 extends over 14 amino acids. Germline values: CDR1 ENHRY, CDR2 SYGVKD. The V end was cut by 1 base, the J end by 3 bases, with 8 bases between. CDR3 amino acids: CAISEWQETDTQYF. The CDR3 DNA is TGTGCCATCAGTGAGTGGCAGGAGACAGATACGCAGTATTTT.

This clonotype came up a few times. The chain has TRBV4-2 and TRBJ1-1; D gene ambiguous. Germline CDR1 reads LGHNA; CDR2 reads YNFKEQ. The CDR3 consists of 13 residues. The V end lost 0 bases, the J end lost 5 bases, and 7 bases lay between the germline ends. CDR3 sequence reads: CASSQESKTEAFF. CDR3 nucleotides: TGTGCCAGCAGCCAAGAGTCAAAAACTGAAGCTTTCTTT.

The J gene is TRBJ2-7, the V gene TRBV30; D possibly corresponds to TRBD2 (6 bases). The germline V gene has CDR1 GTSNPN and CDR2 SVGIG (reference sequence). Trimming took 0 bases from V and 3 from J, leaving 15 bases between them. This CDR3 is 15 amino acids long. The CDR3 DNA reads as TGTGCCTGGAGTGTAAAGCGGGCCCGTGTCTACGAGCAGTACTTC. Translation: CAWSVKRARVYEQYF.

This clonotype was seen ten or more times. The V call is TRBV3-1, the J call TRBJ1-1; no firm D call. The CDR3 runs to 13 residues. V gave up 8 bases and J gave up 8 bases, with 18 bases separating them. From germline, CDR1 is LGHDT and CDR2 YNNKEL (reference sequence). The CDR3 spells CASSKTSAPEAFF. Here the CDR3 DNA reads TGTGCCAGCTCAAAGACGTCGGCACCCGAAGCTTTCTTT.

V and J are TRBV6-6 and TRBJ1-6; perhaps TRBD1 as D (6 bases). The V gene lost 6 bases and the J gene lost 9 bases, with 12 bases spanning the gap. The CDR3 is 13 residues long. Germline CDR1 reads MNHNY; CDR2 reads SVGAGI (reference sequence). The CDR3 here is CASSQTGPSPLHF. As DNA, the CDR3 is TGTGCCAGCAGCCAGACAGGCCCTTCACCCCTCCACTTT.

Here the CDR3 DNA reads TGTGCCAGCAGTTATGGCCAGGGCCTGACAGATACGCAGTATTTT. As protein: CASSYGQGLTDTQYF. This sequence joins TRBV27 and TRBJ2-3; TRBD1 might be the D (5 bases). Germline values: CDR1 MNHEY, CDR2 SMNVEV (reference sequence). CDR3 length: 15 amino acids. Trimming pared 4 bases from V and 3 bases from J, leaving 14 bases between.

The chain couples TRBV5-1 to TRBJ2-5, with D possibly matching TRBD2 (6 bases). Trimming removed 0 bases at V and 1 base at J, with 7 bases between. The germline V gene has CDR1 SGHRS and CDR2 YFSETQ. CDR3 length: 14 residues. CDR3 DNA: TGCGCCAGCAGCTTGGGGACTACCCAAGAGACCCAGTACTTC. Protein product: CASSLGTTQETQYF. Full variable domain (rest looked up from reference TRBV5-1 and TRBJ2-5): KAGVTQTPRYLIKTRGQQVTLSCSPISGHRSVSWYQQTPGQGLQFLFEYFSETQRNKGNFPGRFSGRQFSNSRSEMNVSTLELGDSALYLCASSLGTTQETQYFGPGTRLLVL.

This clonotype showed up many times. The genes are TRBV5-6 and TRBJ2-2, with a tentative D call TRBD1 (7 bases). Germline lookup yields CDR1 SGHDT and CDR2 YYEEEE. Trimming removed 4 bases at V and 9 bases at J, with 16 bases between. The CDR3 contains 14 residues. CDR3 in DNA: TGTGCCAGCAGCCGCGGGGACAGTCTAAGGGAGCTGTTTTTT. Its translation is CASSRGDSLRELFF. Supplemented by reference TRBV5-6 and TRBJ2-2, the full variable domain reads DAGVTQSPTHLIKTRGQQVTLRCSPKSGHDTVSWYQQALGQGPQFIFQYYEEEERQRGNFPDRFSGHQFPNYSSELNVNALLLGDSALYLCASSRGDSLRELFFGEGSRLTVL.

The chain combines TRBV20-1 with TRBJ2-1; TRBD1 matches 9 bases. V was clipped by 5 bases and J by 5 bases; unmatched bases: 7. The CDR3 loop spans 14 amino acids. The germline gives CDR1 DFQATT, CDR2 SNEGSKA (reference sequence). Written as DNA, the CDR3 is TGCAGTGCTCGGGACAGGGTCAAGGACAATGAGCAGTTCTTC. This encodes CSARDRVKDNEQFF.

This clonotype was counted only a few times. The genes are TRBV20-1 and TRBJ1-4, with D tentatively TRBD1 (6 bases). The CDR3 has 11 amino acids. Germline V CDR1 and CDR2: DFQATT, SNEGSKA (reference sequence). V shed 5 bases and J shed 7 bases, with 8 bases lying between them. The CDR3 here is CSALRGEKLFF. Here the CDR3 DNA reads TGCAGTGCTCTCAGGGGTGAAAAACTGTTTTTT.

This clonotype occurred a few times. This chain uses TRBV9 with TRBJ2-3; 8 bases line up with TRBD2. The V gene's germline CDR1 is SGDLS and CDR2 YYNGEE. CDR3 length: 17 amino acids. Unmatched junction bases numbered 10, after V lost 2 bases and J lost 2 bases. The CDR3 coding sequence is TGTGCCAGCAGCGTGGGGGGCACTAGCGGAACCACAGATACGCAGTATTTT. Amino acid sequence: CASSVGGTSGTTDTQYF.

This sequence joins TRBV7-2 and TRBJ1-2; 8 bases are shared with TRBD1. This CDR3 contains 16 residues. Trimming removed 5 bases from V and 8 bases from J; junction bases left unmatched: 16. From germline, CDR1 is SGHTA and CDR2 FQGNSA. For the CDR3, the DNA is TGTGCCAGCAGCCCTCCGCCGGGACAGGACGTAAAAGGCTACACCTTC. As protein: CASSPPPGQDVKGYTF.

This clonotype has a handful of counts. V usage is TRBV6-5 and J usage is TRBJ2-5, with 14 bases aligning to TRBD2. Germline values: CDR1 MNHEY, CDR2 SVGAGI. The length of the CDR3 is 18 residues. Trimming cost V 6 bases and J 1 base; bases outside gene matches: 10. DNA of the CDR3: TGTGCCAGCAGCCTCGGACTAGCGGGAGGCGTTCCCCAAGAGACCCAGTACTTC. Translation: CASSLGLAGGVPQETQYF.

The chain joins TRBV28 to TRBJ2-7, with a weak D call TRBD1 (5 bases). V gave up 2 bases and J gave up 3 bases, with 11 bases separating them. This CDR3 is 14 amino acids long. Germline V gives CDR1 MDHEN, CDR2 SYDVKM. CDR3 amino acids: CASSLKQGRYEQYF. The CDR3, as DNA: TGTGCCAGCAGTTTAAAGCAGGGTCGCTACGAGCAGTACTTC.

J is TRBJ2-3 and V is TRBV3-1; D unresolved. The J call may be wrong; the DNA end is better matched by TRBJ1-5. In germline, CDR1 is LGHDT, CDR2 YNNKEL (reference sequence). The CDR3 is 15 amino acids. CDR3 in DNA: TGTGCCAGCAGCCAAGTGCAGGATCCCACAGATACGCAGCATTTT. This codes for CASSQVQDPTDTQHF.

This clonotype was seen a few times. This chain joins TRBV19 and TRBJ1-5, with a tentative D call TRBD1 (5 bases). CDR3 length: 15 residues. CDR1 and CDR2 (germline): LNHDA, SQIVND (reference sequence). V was clipped by 3 bases and J by 0 bases, with 9 bases between them. The DNA of the CDR3 is TGTGCCAGTAGTATGGGGCAGTATAGCAATCAGCCCCAGCATTTT. Translation: CASSMGQYSNQPQHF.

The V call is TRBV6-1, the J call TRBJ2-1; 11 positions agree with TRBD2. The CDR3 extends over 18 amino acids. Trimming removed 3 bases from V and 0 bases from J; junction bases left unmatched: 7. CDR1 is MNHNS, CDR2 SASEGT, per germline. For the CDR3, the DNA is TGTGCCAGCAGTGATTTTTGGGGACTAGCGGACTCCTACAATGAGCAGTTCTTC. As protein: CASSDFWGLADSYNEQFF.

The chain employs TRBV5-6 and TRBJ2-2; 9 nucleotides line up with TRBD1. Germline loops: CDR1 SGHDT, CDR2 YYEEEE. J gave up 7 bases and V 4 bases, and 8 bases lay outside the gene matches. The CDR3 covers 15 residues. DNA for the CDR3: TGTGCCAGCAGCACCACAGGGGGCGCGGACGGGGAGCTGTTTTTT. It yields the protein CASSTTGGADGELFF.

This clonotype has more than one count but fewer than ten. The chain has TRBV5-6 and TRBJ2-2; D remains unclear. CDR3 size: 12 residues. V lost 2 bases, J lost 8 bases, and 7 bases lay in between. From germline, CDR1 is SGHDT and CDR2 YYEEEE. The CDR3 is CASSLGLGELFF. The CDR3 DNA reads as TGTGCCAGCAGCTTAGGTCTGGGGGAGCTGTTTTTT. Complete variable domain (other parts from reference TRBV5-6 and TRBJ2-2): DAGVTQSPTHLIKTRGQQVTLRCSPKSGHDTVSWYQQALGQGPQFIFQYYEEEERQRGNFPDRFSGHQFPNYSSELNVNALLLGDSALYLCASSLGLGELFFGEGSRLTVL.

The genes are TRBV29-1 and TRBJ2-1, with 10 bases that match TRBD2. This CDR3 contains 14 residues. Germline CDR1 is SQVTM and CDR2 is ANQGSEA. V gave up 4 bases and J gave up 4 bases; unmatched junction bases: 4. DNA of the CDR3: TGCAGCGTTGCAACTAGCGGGACTTACAATGAGCAGTTCTTC. It specifies CSVATSGTYNEQFF.

This clonotype came up a few times. The rearrangement joins TRBV12-3 or TRBV12-4 to TRBJ1-3; D is possibly TRBD1 (5 bases). There are 14 residues in the CDR3. The ends were cut back, 9 bases at V and 0 bases at J, with 12 bases in the middle. This CDR3 reads CASRWGGSGNTIYF. For the CDR3, the DNA is TGTGCCAGTCGTTGGGGGGGCTCTGGAAACACCATATATTTT.

At least ten counts were recorded for this clonotype. The chain carries TRBV12-3 or TRBV12-4 and TRBJ2-5; weak D call: TRBD2 (5 bases). V was cut by 6 bases and J by 4 bases, with 9 bases left in between. The CDR3 covers 12 residues. As DNA, the CDR3 is TGTGCCAGCAGCGCGGGTGGAGAGACCCAGTACTTC. Translated: CASSAGGETQYF.